The next 10 T cell receptor beta chains were all read from a single sample in a study of blood T cell repertoires in COVID-19 (dated by TCRdb to the early 2020s). Library generation was performed with the immunoSEQ multiplex PCR assay. TCRdb holds this immuneACCESS table with in-frame rearrangements only. Some clones are missing; in checked studies, unresolved V genes explain under half, and the rest has no known cause. This sample lists around 250,000 clones; 90% were detected once. Of the sample, over 0.75% is held by the ten largest clones. Sequenced: PBMCs or T cells enriched from blood (not recorded which). Receptors originate from a man aged 45-60 years who had been exposed to COVID-19.

The V call is TRBV5-1, the J call TRBJ1-6; 9 bases agree with TRBD1. V was pared by 4 bases and J by 13 bases, with 12 bases of the junction left unmatched. The CDR3 loop spans 15 amino acids. CDR1 and CDR2 from the germline V gene are SGHRS and YFSETQ. For the CDR3, the DNA is TGCGCCAGCAGCAACCCGGGACAGGGAGGCCCCCCCCTCCACTTT. It translates to CASSNPGQGGPPLHF. Full variable domain (outside the CDR3, taken from reference TRBV5-1 and TRBJ1-6): KAGVTQTPRYLIKTRGQQVTLSCSPISGHRSVSWYQQTPGQGLQFLFEYFSETQRNKGNFPGRFSGRQFSNSRSEMNVSTLELGDSALYLCASSNPGQGGPPLHFGNGTRLTVT.

V usage is TRBV5-1 and J usage is TRBJ1-4; 10 nucleotides line up with TRBD1. The CDR3 has 14 residues. Looked up from germline, CDR1 is SGHRS and CDR2 is YFSETQ. V trimming: 4 bases; J trimming: 8 bases; junction bases outside the gene matches: 5. CDR3 residues: CASSKGTGEEKLFF. CDR3 nucleotides: TGCGCCAGCAGCAAGGGGACAGGGGAAGAAAAACTGTTTTTT.

The chain couples TRBV28 to TRBJ1-5; the match to TRBD1 covers 8 bases. CDR1 is MDHEN and CDR2 is SYDVKM in the germline V gene. The CDR3 consists of 15 residues. V trimming: 7 bases; J trimming: 4 bases; junction bases outside the gene matches: 9. CDR3 protein: CASNPPGTGNQPQHF. The CDR3 DNA follows: TGTGCCAGCAACCCCCCCGGGACAGGTAATCAGCCCCAGCATTTT.

The chain uses TRBV18 and TRBJ2-1, with TRBD2 matching over 7 bases. This CDR3 has 15 amino acids. Trimming at V came to 2 bases and at J to 8 bases, leaving 9 bases not matched to a gene. The germline CDR1 and CDR2 sequences are KGHSH and LQKENI. CDR3 DNA sequence: TGTGCCAGCTCACCAGGTGCGGGAGTCGAAGATGAGCAGTTCTTC. Translating it yields CASSPGAGVEDEQFF.

The rearrangement joins TRBV5-1 to TRBJ2-7; a weak D match, TRBD1 (6 bases). V dropped 4 bases and J dropped 0 bases, with 14 bases sitting between them. Germline V gene sequence: CDR1 SGHRS, CDR2 YFSETQ. The CDR3 consists of 15 residues. This CDR3 is CASSQVVGGSYEQYF. The DNA of the CDR3 is TGCGCCAGCAGCCAGGTAGTAGGGGGCTCCTACGAGCAGTACTTC.

The J gene is TRBJ2-1, the V gene TRBV19; the match to TRBD1 covers 8 bases. The CDR3 has 15 amino acids. Looked up from germline, CDR1 is LNHDA and CDR2 is SQIVND (reference sequence). With V trimmed by 6 bases and J by 3 bases, 7 bases remained unmatched. CDR3 coding DNA: TGTGCCAGTAGCCTGAGCAGGGGGCTCTACAATGAGCAGTTCTTC. Translated: CASSLSRGLYNEQFF.

The V call is TRBV21-1, the J call TRBJ2-1; TRBD2 was called by the table and not checked on the DNA. TRBV21-1 is a known pseudogene. The CDR3 has 14 amino acids. CDR3 bases: TGTGCCAGCCCAAGGACTACGTCTATCAATGAGCAGTTCTTC. Protein product: CASPRTTSINEQFF.

The rearrangement joins TRBV18 to TRBJ1-1; D might be TRBD1 (6 bases). Germline assignment: CDR1 KGHSH and CDR2 LQKENI. V was shortened by 4 bases and J by 1 base, with 16 bases between the two germline ends. The CDR3 extends over 16 amino acids. In DNA, the CDR3 is TGTGCCAGCTCACATGATGTGACAGGCTCGAACACTGAAGCTTTCTTT. This translates into CASSHDVTGSNTEAFF.

V is TRBV5-4 and J is TRBJ1-5; D remains unclear. V lost 0 bases and J lost 7, with 11 bases in between. In germline, CDR1 is SGHNT, CDR2 YYREEE (reference sequence). The CDR3 has 14 amino acids. CDR3 sequence (DNA): TGTGCCAGCAGCTTGGGAGGGTCTGGCCAGCCCCAGCATTTT. It yields the protein CASSLGGSGQPQHF.

This chain uses TRBV5-1 with TRBJ2-1; D perhaps matches TRBD2 (6 bases). This CDR3 spans 16 amino acids. Per germline, CDR1 SGHRS and CDR2 YFSETQ. V dropped 3 bases and J dropped 2 bases, with 15 bases sitting between them. CDR3 sequence: CASSYSGTDAYNEQFF. CDR3 coding DNA: TGCGCCAGCAGCTACTCCGGGACTGACGCCTACAATGAGCAGTTCTTC.